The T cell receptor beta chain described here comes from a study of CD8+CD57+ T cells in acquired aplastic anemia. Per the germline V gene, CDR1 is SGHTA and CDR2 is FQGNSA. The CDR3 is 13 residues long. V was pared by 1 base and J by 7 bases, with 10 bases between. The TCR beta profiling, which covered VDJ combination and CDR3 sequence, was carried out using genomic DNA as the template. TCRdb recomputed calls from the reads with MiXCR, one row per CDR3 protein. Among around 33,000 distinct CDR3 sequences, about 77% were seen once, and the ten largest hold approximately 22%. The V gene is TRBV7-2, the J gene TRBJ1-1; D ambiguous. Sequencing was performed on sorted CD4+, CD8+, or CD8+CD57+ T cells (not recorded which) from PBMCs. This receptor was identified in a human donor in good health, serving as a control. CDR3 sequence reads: CASSLGTKGEAFF. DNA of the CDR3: TGTGCCAGCAGCTTAGGGACTAAGGGTGAAGCTTTCTTT.